This is a list of T cell receptor beta chains from one sample in a study of metastatic and nonmetastatic thyroid tumors. TCRdb re-clonotyped the PCR reads through MiXCR. The sample includes under 15,000 clones, about an eighth seen only once; the top ten take 30% to 35%. Sequencing was carried out using blood. Receptors were obtained from a female donor with papillary thyroid cancer or a benign thyroid nodule (not recorded which). Some clones in this sample may be carry-over from other donors' samples. CDR3s include the opening cysteine and the closing phenylalanine or tryptophan. D genes are given only for firm matches. Clone size is stated in some rows and not others, as once, few, many or a class when expanded.

V	size	J	D	CDR3	DNA
TRBV4-2	NA	TRBJ2-1	NA	CASSQVSQHNEQFF	TGTGCCAGCAGCCAAGTTAGTCAACACAATGAGCAGTTCTTC
TRBV6-1	many	TRBJ1-4	NA	CASSERERKLFF	TGTGCCAGCAGTGAAAGGGAGAGGAAACTGTTTTTT
TRBV6-5	few	TRBJ2-5	NA	CASSYSQETQYF	TGTGCCAGCAGTTACTCCCAAGAGACCCAGTACTTC
TRBV11-3	few	TRBJ2-1	NA	CASSFRGGDNYQFF	TGTGCCAGCAGCTTTAGAGGGGGGGACAATTATCAGTTCTTC
TRBV9	many	TRBJ2-5	NA	CASSVGGGGETQYF	TGTGCCAGCAGCGTAGGAGGGGGGGGCGAGACCCAGTACTTC
TRBV20-1	many	TRBJ2-5	TRBD2	CSAREPLAGVTETQYF	TGCAGTGCTAGGGAACCACTAGCGGGAGTTACCGAGACCCAGTACTTC
TRBV12-3/TRBV12-4	few	TRBJ2-6	TRBD1	CASSPTGTGGAGANVLTF	TGTGCCAGCAGCCCTACCGGGACAGGGGGCGCTGGGGCCAACGTCCTGACTTTC
TRBV5-5	many	TRBJ2-7	TRBD1	CASSLTGGFTYEQYF	TGTGCCAGCAGCTTGACAGGGGGCTTTACCTACGAGCAGTACTTC
TRBV7-9	many	TRBJ1-1	TRBD1	CASSPNTGGNTEAFF	TGTGCCAGCAGCCCAAATACAGGGGGGAACACTGAAGCTTTCTTT
TRBV12-3/TRBV12-4	medium-sized	TRBJ2-5	TRBD1	CASSLASMGQLYF	TGTGCCAGCAGTTTAGCGTCAATGGGACAGTTGTACTTC
TRBV20-1	NA	TRBJ1-6	TRBD1	CSARDLGQGCNSHLHF	TGCAGTGCTAGAGATCTAGGACAGGGATGTAATTCACACCTCCACTTT
TRBV5-1	many	TRBJ1-4	NA	CASSPGQEGEKLFF	TGCGCCAGCAGCCCGGGACAAGAGGGGGAAAAACTGTTTTTT
TRBV20-1	many	TRBJ2-7	NA	CSARATSDYEQYF	TGCAGTGCTAGAGCCACGTCAGACTACGAGCAGTACTTC
TRBV30	many	TRBJ2-7	NA	CAWSTGLDEQYF	TGTGCCTGGAGTACAGGGCTCGACGAGCAGTACTTC
TRBV20-1	NA	TRBJ2-7	TRBD2	CSAPITGLATYEQYF	TGCAGTGCTCCTATCACGGGACTAGCGACCTACGAGCAGTACTTC
TRBV28	few	TRBJ1-4	NA	CASSTGSSNEKLFF	TGTGCCAGCAGTACCGGGTCCTCTAATGAAAAACTGTTTTTT
TRBV20-1	many	TRBJ2-7	NA	CSASVGVKSYEQYF	TGCAGTGCGTCCGTGGGGGTAAAGAGCTACGAGCAGTACTTC
TRBV6-1	few	TRBJ2-1	NA	CASSHGPPRDEQFF	TGCGCCAGCAGTCACGGGCCCCCGAGGGATGAGCAGTTCTTC
TRBV9	many	TRBJ1-1	NA	CASSLSGQTNTEAFF	TGTGCCAGCAGCTTATCGGGACAAACGAACACTGAAGCTTTCTTT
TRBV18	few	TRBJ2-5	NA	CASSPLRETQYF	TGTGCCAGCTCACCTCTACGGGAGACCCAGTACTTC
TRBV6-2/TRBV6-3	medium-sized	TRBJ1-6	NA	CASRLVGTANSPLHF	TGTGCCAGCAGGCTCGTCGGGACCGCTAATTCACCCCTCCACTTT
TRBV5-5	many	TRBJ2-7	NA	CASSLDSFYEQYF	TGTGCCAGCAGTCTTGACTCTTTTTACGAGCAGTACTTC
TRBV15	many	TRBJ2-2	TRBD2	CATSRELADYTGELFF	TGTGCCACCAGCAGAGAACTAGCGGACTACACCGGGGAGCTGTTTTTT
TRBV30	many	TRBJ1-2	NA	CAWSVFGDYGYTF	TGTGCCTGGAGTGTGTTTGGGGACTATGGCTACACCTTC
TRBV6-1	few	TRBJ1-6	TRBD1	CASRWTGVCSPLHF	TGTGCCAGCAGGTGGACAGGGGTCTGTTCACCCCTCCACTTT
TRBV20-1	many	TRBJ2-3	NA	CSALQRDTQYF	TGCAGTGCTCTTCAGCGGGATACGCAGTATTTT
TRBV6-1	many	TRBJ1-1	NA	CASSHYTEAFF	TGTGCCAGCAGCCACTACACTGAAGCTTTCTTT
TRBV7-8	NA	TRBJ2-1	NA	CASSPGMGRYNEQFF	TGTGCCAGCAGCCCCGGCATGGGGCGTTACAATGAGCAGTTCTTC
TRBV6-5	medium-sized	TRBJ2-7	TRBD1	CASSYSDRGQGEQYF	TGTGCCAGCAGTTACTCCGACAGGGGTCAGGGCGAGCAGTACTTC
TRBV6-1	medium-sized	TRBJ1-5	NA	CASSPRGAGNQPQHF	TGTGCCAGCAGTCCCCGTGGGGCCGGCAATCAGCCCCAGCATTTT
TRBV4-2	many	TRBJ1-1	NA	CASSQDVGTRNTEAFF	TGTGCCAGCAGCCAAGATGTGGGGACACGGAACACTGAAGCTTTCTTT
TRBV6-2/TRBV6-3	medium-sized	TRBJ2-1	NA	CASNSAGTSLNEQFF	TGTGCCAGCAACTCCGCCGGGACTTCCCTCAATGAGCAGTTCTTC
TRBV5-4	NA	TRBJ2-3	NA	CASSLETADTQYF	TGTGCCAGCAGCTTGGAGACAGCAGATACGCAGTATTTT
TRBV2	many	TRBJ2-3	TRBD2	CASTPGGGSTDTQYF	TGTGCCAGCACCCCCGGGGGGGGGAGCACAGATACGCAGTATTTT
TRBV5-4	NA	TRBJ2-1	NA	CASSFSFGGANEQFF	TGTGCCAGCAGCTTCAGCTTTGGCGGGGCTAATGAGCAGTTCTTC
TRBV28	many	TRBJ2-4	TRBD2	CASSSPGGYIQYF	TGTGCCAGCAGTTCCCCGGGGGGGTACATTCAGTACTTC
TRBV7-3	many	TRBJ1-1	NA	CASSLMENTEAFF	TGTGCCAGCAGCTTAATGGAGAACACTGAAGCTTTCTTT
TRBV7-6	NA	TRBJ2-2	TRBD1	CASSLGQEIEGGELFF	TGTGCCAGCAGCCTGGGACAGGAGATCGAGGGCGGGGAGCTGTTTTTT
TRBV7-8	many	TRBJ1-4	NA	CASSFSPLGGANEKLFF	TGTGCCAGCAGCTTCTCCCCGCTTGGGGGAGCTAATGAAAAACTGTTTTTT
TRBV25-1	few	TRBJ1-1	NA	CASSDWEQDTEAFF	TGTGCCAGCAGTGACTGGGAACAGGACACTGAAGCTTTCTTT
TRBV10-3	medium-sized	TRBJ2-7	NA	CAASGGIEQYF	TGTGCCGCCTCAGGTGGGATCGAGCAGTACTTC
TRBV18	many	TRBJ2-1	NA	CASSLDSNEQFF	TGTGCCAGCTCACTGGACAGCAATGAGCAGTTCTTC
TRBV14	many	TRBJ1-5	NA	CASSQLKSGGPGHSNQPQHF	TGTGCCAGCAGCCAATTGAAATCGGGGGGCCCAGGGCATAGCAATCAGCCCCAGCATTTT
TRBV4-1	NA	TRBJ2-7	NA	CASSQLNGDQYF	TGCGCCAGCAGCCAATTAAACGGGGACCAGTACTTC
TRBV6-2/TRBV6-3	medium-sized	TRBJ2-7	TRBD1	CASSYSDRGEQYF	TGTGCCAGCAGTTACAGTGACAGGGGCGAGCAGTACTTC
TRBV5-4	few	TRBJ1-4	NA	CASSSQGNGGEKLFF	TGTGCCAGCAGCTCCCAGGGGAACGGAGGTGAAAAACTGTTTTTT
TRBV27	many	TRBJ1-1	NA	CASSLFPNTEAFF	TGTGCCAGCAGTTTGTTCCCGAACACTGAAGCTTTCTTT
TRBV10-2	many	TRBJ2-1	NA	CASSESNWPATTESNEQFF	TGCGCCAGCAGTGAGTCGAATTGGCCCGCGACGACCGAGTCCAATGAGCAGTTCTTC
TRBV28	medium-sized	TRBJ2-7	NA	CASSKLGDEQYF	TGTGCCAGCAGTAAGTTGGGGGACGAGCAGTACTTC
TRBV11-2	once	TRBJ2-7	TRBD2	CASSLGSVAGFHEQYF	TGTGCCAGCAGCTTAGGATCGGTAGCGGGATTCCACGAGCAGTACTTC
TRBV5-8	many	TRBJ2-7	TRBD2	CASAGTSAYEQYF	TGTGCCAGTGCCGGGACTAGCGCCTACGAGCAGTACTTC
TRBV7-7	many	TRBJ2-1	TRBD2	CASSTGLAGGEQFF	TGTGCTAGCAGCACCGGACTAGCGGGAGGTGAGCAGTTCTTC
TRBV2	NA	TRBJ2-7	TRBD2	CASRASGSYEQYF	TGTGCCAGCAGGGCTAGCGGGAGTTACGAGCAGTACTTC
TRBV6-5	few	TRBJ2-1	TRBD2	CASSYSAGLGSVNEQFF	TGTGCCAGCAGTTACTCGGCAGGACTAGGATCAGTTAATGAGCAGTTCTTC
TRBV28	many	TRBJ2-1	TRBD2	CASSLSGGSAEQFF	TGTGCCAGCAGTTTATCGGGAGGTAGTGCTGAGCAGTTCTTC
TRBV28	many	TRBJ1-5	NA	CASRTQNQPQHF	TGTGCCAGCAGAACACAAAACCAGCCCCAGCATTTT